This TCR beta chain originates from a study of blood T cell repertoires in COVID-19. Study background: Samples came from the United States, Italy and Spain, spanning acute and convalescent COVID-19.

The CDR3 sequence is 12 residues long. V lost 5 bases and J 6 bases, leaving 9 bases between the germline ends. Germline lookup yields CDR1 SEHNR and CDR2 FQNEAQ (reference sequence). Original methodology: It was from reference gene primer amplification that nucleated cell counts were estimated. Sequenced by immunoSEQ multiplex PCR; TCRdb stores in-frame clones only, minus some. Clonal size and the V and J genes are those of that table, whereas D and trimming came from the DNA. The data contain 130,000 to 150,000 clones, about four fifths of them seen just once; the ten biggest clones take up approximately 6.1%.

This receptor was taken from a human donor in a cohort sampled during active COVID-19. This sequence joins TRBV7-9 and TRBJ2-3; no reliable D call. Specimen: peripheral blood. In DNA form, the CDR3 reads TGTGCCAGCAGCCCTCTTGAGGATACGCAGTATTTT. As protein: CASSPLEDTQYF.